Listed below are T cell receptor beta chains from one sample, sequenced in a study of CD8+ T cells in alopecia areata. Here immunoSEQ multiplex PCR was the method, and the copy in TCRdb shows in-frame clones only, minus some. The table records fewer than 200,000 clones, about 63% of them present only once. The sequencing used CD4+ T cells sorted from blood, collected at week 0. The origin of the receptors is a human donor with alopecia areata. Both conserved end residues are part of each CDR3. D genes are given only for firm matches. Some rows mark clone size as missing; the rest say once, few, many or name a class of expanded clone.

>TRBV19|TRBJ2-3|-|TRBD2
TGTGCCAGCCGTACCGGGACTAGCGGGCAGTATTTT
CASRTGTSGQYF
>TRBV29-1|TRBJ1-1|-|-
TGCAGCGTTGGCCTGTTCAACACTGAAGCTTTCTTT
CSVGLFNTEAFF
>TRBV6-5|TRBJ1-1|-|-
TGTGCCAGCGCCAGGGACACTGAAGCTTTCTTT
CASARDTEAFF
>TRBV19|TRBJ1-1|-|TRBD1
TGTGCCAGTAGCTTTACAGGGGCTGGTGAAGCTTTCTTT
CASSFTGAGEAFF
>TRBV15|TRBJ2-1|-|-
TGTGCCACCAGCGCTAACAGGGCCCACAATGAGCAGTTCTTC
CATSANRAHNEQFF
>TRBV30|TRBJ2-7|-|-
TGTGCCTGGAGTCCCCAACAGGGAGGGCAGTACTTC
CAWSPQQGGQYF
>TRBV10-3|TRBJ2-3|-|TRBD1
TGTGCCATCAGTGAACCGACAGGGGGCACAGATACGCAGTATTTT
CAISEPTGGTDTQYF
>TRBV25-1|TRBJ2-2|-|TRBD2
TGTGCCAGCGGCGCGGGGGAGGTTACCGGGGAGCTGTTTTTT
CASGAGEVTGELFF
>TRBV5-1|TRBJ2-5|-|TRBD1
TGCGCCAGCAGCTTGGCGGGACAGGGTCAGACCCAGTACTTC
CASSLAGQGQTQYF
>TRBV5-1|TRBJ2-7|-|TRBD1
TGCGCCAGCAGCTTAACCGGGACAGCCTACGAGCAGTACTTC
CASSLTGTAYEQYF
>TRBV11-2|TRBJ1-3|-|-
TGTGCCAGCAGCTTAGGCCCGAGTGGAATGAGGACGTGGGACACCATATATTTT
CASSLGPSGMRTWDTIYF
>TRBV7-9|TRBJ1-2|-|-
TGTGCCAGCAGCTCGTACGGACAGCGTTTCTATGGCTACACCTTC
CASSSYGQRFYGYTF
>TRBV29-1|TRBJ1-2|-|-
TGCAGCGTTACGGGTGGAGGCTATGGCTACACCTTC
CSVTGGGYGYTF
>TRBV2|TRBJ1-5|few|-
TGTGCCAGTGAAAGGGGCTTCAGCAATCAGCCCCAGCATTTT
CASERGFSNQPQHF
>TRBV27|TRBJ2-7|-|TRBD1
TGTGCCAGCAGGACGGGACAGGGGCCCTACGAGCAGTACTTC
CASRTGQGPYEQYF
>TRBV5-1|TRBJ1-2|once|-
TGCGCCAGCAGCTTGGGTCAGGGCATCTATGGCTACACCTTC
CASSLGQGIYGYTF
>TRBV25-1|TRBJ2-7|-|TRBD1
TGTGCCAGCGGACAGGGGTTGGGCTACGAGCAGTACTTC
CASGQGLGYEQYF
>TRBV10-3|TRBJ2-7|-|-
TGTGCCATCAGTGAGTCTTTGGGGACCCTTTACGAGCAGTACTTC
CAISESLGTLYEQYF
>TRBV4-1|TRBJ2-7|-|TRBD1
TGCGCCAGCAGCCATCCCGGGACAGGGGTCTACGAGCAGTACTTC
CASSHPGTGVYEQYF
>TRBV7-7|TRBJ2-5|-|-
TGTGCCAGCAGCTCTCGGGCCCGCGAAGAGACCCAGTACTTC
CASSSRAREETQYF
>TRBV6-5|TRBJ2-7|-|TRBD1
TGTGCCAGCAGCCGACTCGACAGGGTCGAGCAGTACTTC
CASSRLDRVEQYF
>TRBV29-1|TRBJ1-4|-|TRBD1
TGCAGCGTCACCAACATTGACAGGGGGGATGAAAAACTGTTTTTT
CSVTNIDRGDEKLFF
>TRBV30|TRBJ2-5|-|-
TGTGCCTGGAGGCCCTACGGTGGAGAGACCCAGTACTTC
CAWRPYGGETQYF
>TRBV29-1|TRBJ2-2|few|-
TGCAGCGTTGCCGTCGGGGGCGCGAACACCGGGGAGCTGTTTTTT
CSVAVGGANTGELFF
>TRBV5-6|TRBJ2-5|-|TRBD2
TGTGCCAGCAGCCCGGGACTAGCGGGGGGACCCAATGTGGAGACCCAGTACTTC
CASSPGLAGGPNVETQYF
>TRBV30|TRBJ2-1|-|-
TGTGCCTGGAGTACCTTATCGGGACCGACTTACAATGAGCAGTTCTTC
CAWSTLSGPTYNEQFF
>TRBV5-1|TRBJ1-6|-|TRBD1
TGCGCCAGCAGCTTCACCGGGACAGATAATTCACCCCTCCACTTT
CASSFTGTDNSPLHF
>TRBV5-1|TRBJ2-5|few|-
TGCGCCAGCAGCATCGATAACGGTAGTAAGGAGACCCAGTACTTC
CASSIDNGSKETQYF
>TRBV30|TRBJ1-2|-|-
TGTGCCTGGAGTCCGACAGAGTCCCCCTATGGCTACACCTTC
CAWSPTESPYGYTF
>TRBV4-1|TRBJ2-1|few|-
TGCGCCAGCAGTAGGGTTGTCGCCAATGAGCAGTTCTTC
CASSRVVANEQFF
>TRBV27|TRBJ2-2|-|-
TGTGCCAGCACCCCGTGGGGGTCGAACACCGGGGAGCTGTTTTTT
CASTPWGSNTGELFF
>TRBV30|TRBJ1-1|-|-
TGTGCCTGGAGTCGGGAAAGACGGCAAGGCTTT
CAWSRERRQGF
>TRBV19|TRBJ2-1|few|-
TGTGCCAGTAGTATCAGGAATGAGCAGTTCTTC
CASSIRNEQFF